The 21 T cell receptor beta chains below all came from one sample that was sequenced in a study of T-cell memory formation after mild COVID-19 (dated by TCRdb to 2020 to 2022). The protocol used for the library was 5' RACE. TCRdb shows the sequencer as Illumina NovaSeq 6000. TCRdb trimmed the raw reads at Q25, called clones with MiXCR and kept productive beta chains. Rows are combined by CDR3 protein, so each entry shows the most common genes and DNA. The sample table shows roughly 350,000 distinct CDR3 sequences, and roughly 15% are seen once. About a fifth of the sample is taken by the ten largest. The sample taken for sequencing was PBMCs or a T cell subset sorted from them (not recorded which). These receptors all come from a young man who had mild COVID-19 (a few samples of this study predate the infection). The sample titles of this study are shuffled in the database, so cell type and time point are left out; the donor was told from shared clones.

The sample holds a few counts of this clonotype. The chain links TRBV7-3 to TRBJ2-2; no firm D call. The V gene lost 5 bases and the J gene lost 7 bases, with 8 bases spanning the gap. The V gene's germline CDR1 is SGHTA and CDR2 FQGTGA. The CDR3 length is 12 residues. The CDR3 loop is CASSPPNGELFF. DNA of the CDR3: TGTGCCAGCAGCCCTCCAAACGGGGAGCTGTTTTTT. Using reference TRBV7-3 and TRBJ2-2 for the parts outside the CDR3, the full variable domain is GAGVSQTPSNKVTEKGKYVELRCDPISGHTALYWYRQSLGQGPEFLIYFQGTGAADDSGLPNDRFFAVRPEGSVSTLKIQRTERGDSAVYLCASSPPNGELFFGEGSRLTVL.

The rearrangement links TRBV20-1 to TRBJ2-7, with 11 bases fitting TRBD1. Germline CDR1 is DFQATT and CDR2 is SNEGSKA (reference sequence). Trimming took 6 bases from V and 4 from J; bases not matched to a gene: 5. The CDR3 consists of 13 residues. As DNA, the CDR3 is TGCAGTGCCACCGGGACAGGGGGATACGAGCAGTACGTC. Residues: CSATGTGGYEQYV.

Ten or more counts support this clonotype. The chain is built from TRBV9 and TRBJ2-7, with 7 bases aligning to TRBD1. This CDR3 spans 13 amino acids. Germline V gene data show CDR1 as SGDLS and CDR2 as YYNGEE. V dropped 3 bases and J dropped 6; count of bases not matched to a gene: 6. Here the CDR3 DNA reads TGTGCCAGCAGCGCAGAGGGACAGCGCGAGCAGTACTTC. Amino acid sequence: CASSAEGQREQYF.

This clonotype came up many times. This chain joins TRBV4-1 and TRBJ2-3; the match to TRBD2 covers 8 bases. After removal of 0 bases from V and 6 bases from J, the junction contained 5 bases not matched to a gene. The CDR3 has 15 residues. Per the germline V gene, CDR1 is MGHRA and CDR2 is YSYEKL. The CDR3 sequence is CASSQDRVAGDTQYF. The CDR3 coding sequence is TGCGCCAGCAGCCAAGATAGGGTAGCGGGGGATACGCAGTATTTT.

The CDR3 loop reads CASSSPGTSGGEQYF. The DNA of the CDR3 is TGTGCCAGCAGCTCACCCGGGACTAGCGGGGGAGAGCAGTACTTC. The chain carries TRBV9 and TRBJ2-7, with 14 bases aligning to TRBD2. Germline V lookup: CDR1 SGDLS, CDR2 YYNGEE. This CDR3 has 15 amino acids. V gave up 4 bases and J gave up 7 bases; unmatched junction bases: 7.

This clonotype has a handful of counts. The rearrangement joins TRBV7-9 to TRBJ1-6; TRBD1 might be the D (5 bases). V was pared by 5 bases and J by 9 bases, with 20 bases between. CDR3 length: 16 residues. Germline assignment: CDR1 SEHNR and CDR2 FQNEAQ (reference sequence). CDR3 in DNA: TGTGCCAGCAGCCCAGGGAGTGCCTTAATTGGTTCACCCCTCCACTTT. Its protein is CASSPGSALIGSPLHF. Drawing the rest from reference TRBV7-9 and TRBJ1-6, the complete variable domain is DTGVSQNPRHKITKRGQNVTFRCDPISEHNRLYWYRQTLGQGPEFLTYFQNEAQLEKSRLLSDRFSAERPKGSFSTLEIQRTEQGDSAMYLCASSPGSALIGSPLHFGNGTRLTVT.

This clonotype was seen many times. The CDR3 DNA follows: TGTGCCAGCAGCTCCTCGACTAGGCAAGAGACCCAGTACTTC. Translating it yields CASSSSTRQETQYF. The J gene is TRBJ2-5, the V gene TRBV5-4; D is possibly TRBD2 (6 bases). The V end lost 3 bases, the J end lost 2 bases, and 11 bases lay between the germline ends. Per the germline V gene, CDR1 is SGHNT and CDR2 is YYREEE (reference sequence). This CDR3 spans 14 amino acids.

This clonotype came up a few times. The chain employs TRBV7-2 and TRBJ2-3; 9 bases map to TRBD2. The germline V gene has CDR1 SGHTA and CDR2 FQGNSA. V lost 1 base, J lost 0 bases, and 5 bases stayed unmatched. CDR3 size: 17 residues. The CDR3 protein is CASSLDELAGSTDTQYF. CDR3 bases: TGTGCCAGCAGCTTAGATGAGCTAGCGGGGAGCACAGATACGCAGTATTTT.

The CDR3, as DNA: TGCAGCGTTGTCCGGGAGGGGATACTCAATGAGCAGTTCTTC. Translating it yields CSVVREGILNEQFF. The chain uses TRBV29-1 and TRBJ2-1; 8 bases agree with TRBD2. The V and J ends lost 4 bases and 6 bases, in that order; junction bases with no gene match: 8. The CDR3 contains 14 residues. Germline-derived CDR1 and CDR2 are SQVTM and ANQGSEA.

The rearrangement uses TRBV4-1 and TRBJ1-5; D gene unclear. Trimming stripped 1 base from V and 6 bases from J, with 7 bases between. CDR1 and CDR2 from the germline V gene are MGHRA and YSYEKL. The CDR3 is 13 amino acids. In DNA form, the CDR3 reads TGCGCCAGCAGCCAAGGGGGAGCTCAGCCCCAGCATTTT. Translation: CASSQGGAQPQHF.

The chain recombines TRBV9 with TRBJ2-1; no definite D call. V lost 2 bases and J lost 1, with 1 base in between. Per germline, CDR1 SGDLS and CDR2 YYNGEE. This CDR3 has 12 amino acids. The CDR3 here is CASSVSYNEQFF. CDR3 sequence (DNA): TGTGCCAGCAGCGTTTCCTACAATGAGCAGTTCTTC. The full variable domain, completed using reference TRBV9 and TRBJ2-1, is DSGVTQTPKHLITATGQRVTLRCSPRSGDLSVYWYQQSLDQGLQFLIQYYNGEERAKGNILERFSAQQFPDLHSELNLSSLELGDSALYFCASSVSYNEQFFGPGTRLTVL.

The chain recombines TRBV9 with TRBJ1-5; perhaps TRBD1 as D (5 bases). CDR3 length equals 15 residues. Germline lookup yields CDR1 SGDLS and CDR2 YYNGEE. V was shortened by 1 base and J by 5 bases, with 13 bases between the two germline ends. CDR3: CASSVNQGIDQPQHF. For the CDR3, the DNA is TGTGCCAGCAGCGTAAACCAGGGAATCGATCAGCCCCAGCATTTT.

This chain connects TRBV6-5 to TRBJ2-3; D gene unclear. The CDR3 is 14 amino acids. V was trimmed by 5 bases and J by 1 base, leaving 10 bases between them. CDR1 and CDR2 from the germline V gene are MNHEY and SVGAGI. CDR3 DNA sequence: TGTGCCAGCAGTCACGGTCGGGGCACAGATACGCAGTATTTT. It is translated as CASSHGRGTDTQYF.

This clonotype came up many times. The CDR3 bases are TGTGCCAGCAGCTTGCAGGGAGCCTACGAGCAGTACTTC. Translating it yields CASSLQGAYEQYF. V is TRBV5-6 and J is TRBJ2-7; TRBD1 or TRBD2 may be the D gene (5 bases each). The V gene lost 1 base and the J gene lost 2 bases, with 7 bases spanning the gap. CDR1 SGHDT and CDR2 YYEEEE come from the germline V gene. The CDR3 totals 13 residues.

This clonotype was observed a handful of times. CDR3 sequence (DNA): TGCGCCAGCAGCCGAGGCCGGGGCGAGCACAATGAGCAGTTCTTC. Its translation: CASSRGRGEHNEQFF. The V and J genes are TRBV5-1 and TRBJ2-1, with D perhaps matching TRBD1 or TRBD2 (5 bases each). From germline, CDR1 is SGHRS and CDR2 YFSETQ. The CDR3 length is 15 residues. Trimming removed 4 bases from V and 5 bases from J, with 16 bases in between.

This clonotype was counted only a few times. The chain recombines TRBV6-2 or TRBV6-3 with TRBJ1-2, with a possible D match to TRBD1 (5 bases). CDR3 length: 12 residues. V was clipped by 2 bases and J by 8 bases, with 9 bases between them. Looked up from germline, CDR1 is MNHEY and CDR2 is SVGEGT. CDR3 residues: CASSYGRDGYTF. CDR3 sequence (DNA): TGTGCCAGCAGTTACGGCAGGGACGGCTACACCTTC.

The chain carries TRBV7-2 and TRBJ2-3, with 13 nucleotides matching TRBD2. The CDR3 totals 17 residues. Trimming cost V 3 bases and J 4 bases; bases outside gene matches: 7. Germline lookup yields CDR1 SGHTA and CDR2 FQGNSA. The CDR3 DNA is TGTGCCAGCAGCTTCACTAGCGGGGGGGCCTTTGCAGATACGCAGTATTTT. Translation: CASSFTSGGAFADTQYF.

This clonotype has just a few counts. This chain uses TRBV5-1 with TRBJ1-1; 8 positions match TRBD1. This CDR3 region has 15 residues. The V gene's germline CDR1 is SGHRS and CDR2 YFSETQ. The ends lost 3 bases at V and 2 bases at J; junction bases unmatched: 6. As DNA, the CDR3 is TGCGCCAGCAGCTGGGGGACAGGTGAAAACACTGAAGCTTTCTTT. Amino acids: CASSWGTGENTEAFF.

V gene TRBV7-6 combines with J gene TRBJ2-7; unclear D gene. V shed 0 bases and J shed 5 bases, with 14 bases lying between them. The germline V gene encodes CDR1 SGHVS and CDR2 FNYEAQ. This CDR3 is built from 15 residues. As DNA, the CDR3 is TGTGCCAGCAGCTTAGCTCCGGGCAGAGACCACGAGCAGTACTTC. As protein: CASSLAPGRDHEQYF.

This clonotype was recorded a few times. The chain's CDR3 is CSVMTGGYEQYF. In DNA, the CDR3 is TGCAGCGTGATGACAGGGGGATACGAGCAGTACTTC. The chain couples TRBV29-1 to TRBJ2-7; 9 nucleotides align to TRBD1. The V gene end was trimmed by 6 bases and the J gene end by 4 bases; junction bases not matched to a gene: 4. In germline, CDR1 is SQVTM, CDR2 ANQGSEA. This CDR3 is 12 amino acids long.

The table lists this clonotype with many counts. The chain is built from TRBV29-1 and TRBJ2-7, with D perhaps given as TRBD1 or TRBD2 (6 bases each). Trimming pared 7 bases from V and 11 bases from J, leaving 27 bases between. Germline CDR1 and CDR2: SQVTM and ANQGSEA. The CDR3 runs to 14 residues. In nucleotides, the CDR3 is TGCAGCGCACGATTTCGGGGGCAACGTAGCGCGGAGTACTTC. Translating it yields CSARFRGQRSAEYF.